This T cell receptor beta chain was obtained from a study of blood T cell repertoires in COVID-19. Authors' analysis steps: Reference gene primer amplification yielded estimated nucleated cell counts. Profiled with immunoSEQ multiplex PCR; TCRdb holds only in-frame clones, not every one. V, J and clone size were drawn from that table, and D and trimming were deduced from the DNA. The sample holds over 200,000 clones; roughly 80% are singletons and the top ten take less than 2%. Grouping used clinical history reported by participants in a survey and questionnaire. This receptor was obtained from a man between 60 and 75 years old who had recovered from COVID-19. Input material: PBMCs or T cells enriched from blood (not recorded which).

CDR3 region: CASSGQLGMNTEAFF. As DNA, the CDR3 is TGCGCCAGCAGTGGACAGCTAGGAATGAACACTGAAGCTTTCTTT. V and J are TRBV10-1 and TRBJ1-1; D is perhaps TRBD1 (5 bases). CDR1 is WNHNN, CDR2 SYGVQD, per germline (reference sequence). The V gene lost 4 bases and the J gene lost 0 bases, with 12 bases spanning the gap. The CDR3 runs to 15 residues.